This TCR beta chain was retrieved from a study of blood T cell repertoires in COVID-19. Across the study: From the United States, Italy and Spain came samples of acute and convalescent COVID-19. T cells, B-cell-depleted T cells, or PBMCs provided the cDNA or gDNA that served as material.

Source study methods: Using reference gene primer amplification, nucleated cell counts were estimated. Profiling relied on immunoSEQ multiplex PCR, and the TCRdb table lists in-frame clones only, not all of them. V and J calls and clone size are copied from that table; D and trimming were computed from the DNA. The table records about 210,000 clones, almost 85% of them present only once. The germline gives CDR1 SNHLY, CDR2 FYNNEI. CDR3 size: 15 residues. V was cut by 2 bases and J by 8 bases, with 18 bases left in between. This clonotype was sampled from a woman between 50 and 59 years old with active or convalescent COVID-19. This chain links TRBV2 with TRBJ1-2; D remains unclear. Material: peripheral blood. CDR3 sequence: CASSENRPSPGGYTF. CDR3 DNA: TGTGCCAGCAGTGAAAATCGACCCTCGCCCGGGGGCTACACCTTC. The full variable domain, in which reference TRBV2 and TRBJ1-2 provide the parts outside the CDR3, is EPEVTQTPSHQVTQMGQEVILRCVPISNHLYFYWYRQILGQKVEFLVSFYNNEISEKSEIFDDQFSVERPDGSNFTLKIRSTKLEDSAMYFCASSENRPSPGGYTFGSGTRLTVV.